The present T cell receptor (beta chain) was sequenced within a study of T cell repertoires in cytomegalovirus infection. In the study overall: It was the public TCR beta signatures that indicated both CMV infection and matching HLA type.

TCRdb reprocessed the reads via MiXCR and lists one record per CDR3 protein. Among roughly 990,000 distinct CDR3 sequences listed, approximately 32% were seen once. Broader study findings: Pooled public TCR beta family frequency picked out CMV carriers with the relevant HLA.

As regards this clonotype: Antigen unknown.

Germline V lookup: CDR1 LGHNA, CDR2 YSLEER. Deletions cut 3 bases from V and 4 bases from J, with 12 bases between. This CDR3 has 14 residues. The sequences come from cultured CD8+ T cells from PBMCs, collected from culture after CMV antigen stimulation. This receptor was identified in a human donor in good health (CMV status not recorded). Some clones in this sample may be carry-over from other donors' samples. This chain joins TRBV4-3 and TRBJ1-1; D is unresolved. The CDR3 DNA is TGCGCCAGCAGCCACGACGGGGATTCCACTGAAGCTTTCTTT. Residues: CASSHDGDSTEAFF.